Below are 29 T cell receptor beta chains sequenced from a single sample in a study of cytomegalovirus exposure and HLA in healthy donors. 60 Vbeta and 13 Jbeta primers were used in PCR. This table comes from immunoSEQ multiplex PCR, and its TCRdb copy is limited to in-frame clones, with some not included. The table lists 150,000 or so clones, 65% to 80% of them singletons. Sequencing was carried out using PBMCs. The receptors come from a female donor in good health and CMV-seronegative.

The V call is TRBV27, the J call TRBJ2-7; 7 bases line up with TRBD1. This CDR3 contains 15 residues. The V gene end was trimmed by 2 bases and the J gene end by 4 bases; junction bases not matched to a gene: 8. In germline, CDR1 is MNHEY, CDR2 SMNVEV (reference sequence). This CDR3 reads CASSLTPGTVYEQYF. Here the CDR3 DNA reads TGTGCCAGCAGTTTAACCCCCGGGACAGTTTACGAGCAGTACTTC.

This clone was observed once. The V and J genes are TRBV18 and TRBJ1-1; 9 bases align to TRBD1. CDR3 size: 16 residues. Germline V gives CDR1 KGHSH, CDR2 LQKENI. The V segment lost 4 bases and the J segment 0 bases; nucleotides outside the gene matches: 6. In DNA, the CDR3 is TGTGCCAGCTCACAGGGACAGGGACGCATGAACACTGAAGCTTTCTTT. It translates to CASSQGQGRMNTEAFF.

This clone was seen only once. V gene TRBV7-8 combines with J gene TRBJ2-3, with a tentative D call TRBD2 (5 bases). Germline V gene sequence: CDR1 SGHVS, CDR2 FQNEAQ. CDR3 length: 15 amino acids. Trimming took 3 bases from V and 0 from J, leaving 10 bases between them. The CDR3 nucleotides read TGTGCCAGCAGCTTGAGGCTAGCTAGCACAGATACGCAGTATTTT. It encodes CASSLRLASTDTQYF.

V gene TRBV5-6 combines with J gene TRBJ2-1, with TRBD2 matching over 8 bases. This CDR3 is 18 amino acids long. The germline gives CDR1 SGHDT, CDR2 YYEEEE. Germline trimming cut 1 base from V and 4 bases from J; bases unmatched to any gene: 13. CDR3 nucleotides: TGTGCCAGCAGCTTGTGGGCCAGCTGGATAGCGGGGTACAATGAGCAGTTCTTC. Translating gives CASSLWASWIAGYNEQFF.

V and J are TRBV19 and TRBJ2-6, with D hard to call. Trimming took off 7 bases at V and 0 bases at J, with 7 bases between the two ends. Germline V gene data show CDR1 as LNHDA and CDR2 as SQIVND (reference sequence). The CDR3 totals 14 residues. The CDR3 loop reads CASTPLSGANVLTF. The CDR3 nucleotides read TGTGCCAGTACTCCCCTCTCTGGGGCCAACGTCCTGACTTTC.

This clone has a handful of counts. The gene calls are TRBV19 and TRBJ2-7, with D possibly TRBD2 on 6 matching bases. Trimming removed 1 base from V and 6 bases from J, with 13 bases in between. The CDR3 is 14 residues long. Germline CDR1 reads LNHDA; CDR2 reads SQIVND (reference sequence). The CDR3 reads CASSIVPSGGEQYF. For the CDR3, the DNA is TGTGCCAGTAGTATAGTACCCTCCGGGGGCGAGCAGTACTTC.

This clone turned up a few times. The rearrangement links TRBV7-6 to TRBJ2-1; 11 nucleotides agree with TRBD2. V trimming: 5 bases; J trimming: 10 bases; junction bases outside the gene matches: 16. CDR1 and CDR2 (germline): SGHVS, FNYEAQ. The CDR3 loop spans 17 amino acids. DNA for the CDR3: TGTGCCAGCAGCCTCCGGATTGCTAGCGGGGGGCCTGGGGAGCAGTTCTTC. This gives the protein CASSLRIASGGPGEQFF.

This clone was seen more than once but under ten times. The J gene is TRBJ1-2, the V gene TRBV6-5; D is possibly TRBD1 (5 bases). The CDR3 extends over 14 amino acids. V was pared by 5 bases and J by 2 bases, with 12 bases between. The V gene's germline CDR1 is MNHEY and CDR2 SVGAGI. CDR3 residues: CASSEGQGNYGYTF. CDR3 DNA sequence: TGTGCCAGCAGTGAAGGGCAGGGCAACTATGGCTACACCTTC.

The chain is built from TRBV2 and TRBJ2-2; no definite D call. Trimming shortened V by 3 bases and J by 4 bases, and 12 bases separated the two germline ends. CDR1 and CDR2 (germline): SNHLY, FYNNEI. This CDR3 comprises 15 residues. CDR3 sequence (DNA): TGTGCCAGCAGTGAGCAGAATAGCCCCACCGGGGAGCTGTTTTTT. This sequence encodes CASSEQNSPTGELFF.

This chain links TRBV19 with TRBJ1-6, with D possibly TRBD1 on 6 matching bases. Germline loops: CDR1 LNHDA, CDR2 SQIVND (reference sequence). V was pared by 4 bases and J by 9 bases, with 13 bases between. The CDR3 loop spans 14 amino acids. This CDR3 reads CASSRGTFSSPLHF. In nucleotides, the CDR3 is TGTGCCAGTAGTAGAGGGACATTCAGTTCACCCCTCCACTTT.

The V and J genes are TRBV7-9 and TRBJ1-1, with D uncertain. Trimming shortened V by 3 bases and J by 1 base, and 6 bases separated the two germline ends. Germline CDR1 is SEHNR and CDR2 is FQNEAQ (reference sequence). The CDR3 is 13 amino acids. Here the CDR3 DNA reads TGTGCCAGCAGCTTCACAGCGAACACTGAAGCTTTCTTT. This translates into CASSFTANTEAFF.

This chain links TRBV7-9 with TRBJ2-5; TRBD2 matches 9 bases. The ends lost 5 bases at V and 1 base at J; junction bases unmatched: 8. There are 16 residues in the CDR3. The germline V gene has CDR1 SEHNR and CDR2 FQNEAQ (reference sequence). CDR3 amino acids: CASSPRGRDPQETQYF. The CDR3 DNA follows: TGTGCCAGCAGCCCTCGCGGGAGGGATCCCCAAGAGACCCAGTACTTC.

The V call is TRBV5-1, the J call TRBJ1-1; 9 bases line up with TRBD1. With 0 bases clipped from V and 5 bases from J, the junction kept 5 bases outside the gene matches. The length of the CDR3 is 15 residues. Germline values: CDR1 SGHRS, CDR2 YFSETQ. CDR3 in amino acids: CASSLETGGRTEAFF. CDR3 nucleotides: TGCGCCAGCAGCTTGGAGACAGGGGGAAGGACTGAAGCTTTCTTT.

The V and J genes are TRBV9 and TRBJ2-2; 8 bases match TRBD2. With 6 bases clipped from V and 1 base from J, the junction kept 5 bases outside the gene matches. This CDR3 region has 15 residues. Germline-derived CDR1 and CDR2 are SGDLS and YYNGEE. The CDR3 region is CASTEGLVNTGELFF. The DNA of the CDR3 is TGTGCCAGCACCGAGGGACTAGTGAACACCGGGGAGCTGTTTTTT.

The genes are TRBV11-2 and TRBJ1-1, with 7 nucleotides matching TRBD1. V gave up 5 bases and J gave up 1 base; unmatched junction bases: 10. This CDR3 region has 16 residues. CDR1 is SGHAT, CDR2 FQNNGV, per germline. CDR3 sequence: CASSNLPGTENTEAFF. The CDR3 DNA reads as TGTGCCAGCAGCAATCTCCCCGGGACAGAGAACACTGAAGCTTTCTTT.

The V gene is TRBV5-4, the J gene TRBJ1-2; 9 bases line up with TRBD1. In germline, CDR1 is SGHNT, CDR2 YYREEE (reference sequence). CDR3 length equals 14 residues. J lost 3 bases, V lost 3 bases, and 3 bases had no gene match. The CDR3 nucleotides are TGTGCCAGCAGCTCGGGACAGGGTTACTATGGCTACACCTTC. It is translated as CASSSGQGYYGYTF.

This chain links TRBV7-3 with TRBJ2-3; 9 positions agree with TRBD1. Germline V gene sequence: CDR1 SGHTA, CDR2 FQGTGA. The CDR3 runs 14 residues. Trimming at V came to 6 bases and at J to 1 base, leaving 2 bases not matched to a gene. DNA for the CDR3: TGTGCCAGCAGTTGGACAGGGGGCACAGATACGCAGTATTTT. It yields the protein CASSWTGGTDTQYF. The full variable domain, completed using reference TRBV7-3 and TRBJ2-3, is GAGVSQTPSNKVTEKGKYVELRCDPISGHTALYWYRQSLGQGPEFLIYFQGTGAADDSGLPNDRFFAVRPEGSVSTLKIQRTERGDSAVYLCASSWTGGTDTQYFGPGTRLTVL.

CDR3 coding DNA: TGTGCCAGCAGTTCGAGTGAGGGACTCTATGGCTACACCTTC. Encoded protein: CASSSSEGLYGYTF. The V gene is TRBV7-9, the J gene TRBJ1-2; D possibly corresponds to TRBD1 (5 bases). Trimming took off 6 bases at V and 4 bases at J, with 15 bases between the two ends. The germline V gene encodes CDR1 SEHNR and CDR2 FQNEAQ (reference sequence). The CDR3 sequence is 14 residues long.

A word on this clone: Other DNA sequences in this sample translate to the same CDR3. The CDR3 region has the DNA TGCGCCAGCAGCTTGGACAGCAGCTCCTACAATGAGCAGTTCTTC. It translates to CASSLDSSSYNEQFF. The chain carries TRBV5-1 and TRBJ2-1; D not resolved. The germline V and J ends were trimmed by 0 bases and 0 bases, with 7 bases remaining between them. This CDR3 comprises 15 residues. CDR1 SGHRS and CDR2 YFSETQ come from the germline V gene. Complete variable domain (other parts from reference TRBV5-1 and TRBJ2-1): KAGVTQTPRYLIKTRGQQVTLSCSPISGHRSVSWYQQTPGQGLQFLFEYFSETQRNKGNFPGRFSGRQFSNSRSEMNVSTLELGDSALYLCASSLDSSSYNEQFFGPGTRLTVL.

This clone was seen only once. CDR3 sequence (DNA): TGCGCCAGCAGCCAAGGACTAGCGGGAGGGTCCGAGCAGTACTTC. It yields the protein CASSQGLAGGSEQYF. The chain combines TRBV5-1 with TRBJ2-7; 15 positions match TRBD2. Germline V gene sequence: CDR1 SGHRS, CDR2 YFSETQ. This CDR3 has 15 amino acids. The junction had 5 bases not matched to a gene; V was cut back by 4 bases and J by 6 bases.

The CDR3 nucleotides are TGTGCCAGCAGCTCCCGTACAAGTTCTGAAGCTTTCTTT. This sequence encodes CASSSRTSSEAFF. V gene TRBV4-2 combines with J gene TRBJ1-1; D not resolved. V was pared by 5 bases and J by 6 bases, with 13 bases between. The CDR3 has 13 amino acids. The V gene's germline CDR1 is LGHNA and CDR2 YNFKEQ.

The rearrangement links TRBV7-7 to TRBJ1-2; 8 bases are shared with TRBD1. Germline V gene data show CDR1 as SSHAT and CDR2 as FNYEAQ (reference sequence). The trim removed 5 bases at V and 4 bases at J, leaving 6 bases unmatched. The CDR3 is 14 amino acids. The CDR3 sequence: CASSRQGLAYGYTF. DNA of the CDR3: TGTGCCAGCAGCCGACAGGGGTTGGCCTATGGCTACACCTTC.

In DNA form, the CDR3 reads TGCAGCGTTCCCCTCCGGGGGGGCCTCGTTGAGCAGTTCTTC. Translation: CSVPLRGGLVEQFF. The chain recombines TRBV29-1 with TRBJ2-1; 8 nucleotides line up with TRBD2. This CDR3 is 14 amino acids long. V lost 5 bases to trimming and J lost 9 bases; unmatched junction nucleotides: 12. Germline V gives CDR1 SQVTM, CDR2 ANQGSEA.

This sequence joins TRBV7-3 and TRBJ1-1; 7 bases are a match to TRBD1. The V segment lost 5 bases and the J segment 6 bases; nucleotides outside the gene matches: 15. Germline values: CDR1 SGHTA, CDR2 FQGTGA. The CDR3 has 16 amino acids. This CDR3 is CASSEGAGLPRAEAFF. The CDR3 region has the DNA TGTGCCAGCAGCGAGGGGGCAGGGTTGCCCCGGGCTGAAGCTTTCTTT.

This clone has more than one count but fewer than ten. This rearrangement joins TRBV9 to TRBJ1-3, with a possible D match to TRBD1 (5 bases). V dropped 3 bases and J dropped 1 base, with 14 bases sitting between them. Germline-derived CDR1 and CDR2 are SGDLS and YYNGEE. This CDR3 region has 16 residues. CDR3 loop: CASSGPHGGSGNTIYF. The CDR3 nucleotides read TGTGCCAGCAGCGGACCACATGGGGGGTCTGGAAACACCATATATTTT. Full variable domain (outside the CDR3, taken from reference TRBV9 and TRBJ1-3): DSGVTQTPKHLITATGQRVTLRCSPRSGDLSVYWYQQSLDQGLQFLIQYYNGEERAKGNILERFSAQQFPDLHSELNLSSLELGDSALYFCASSGPHGGSGNTIYFGEGSWLTVV.

This chain uses TRBV18 with TRBJ1-2; D is undetermined. The V end was cut by 3 bases, the J end by 1 base, with 24 bases between. The CDR3 is 19 amino acids. Germline V CDR1 and CDR2: KGHSH, LQKENI. The CDR3 loop reads CASSPYYSAARHSNYGYTF. The CDR3 coding sequence is TGTGCCAGCTCACCCTATTACTCGGCCGCTCGGCACAGTAACTATGGCTACACCTTC.

The chain recombines TRBV7-6 with TRBJ2-5, with D possibly being TRBD1 (6 bases). The CDR3 is made up of 16 amino acids. Germline assignment: CDR1 SGHVS and CDR2 FNYEAQ. V lost 3 bases and J lost 6, with 20 bases in between. The CDR3 region has the DNA TGTGCCAGCAGCTTGGGGCCGTGGGGGCGCAGAAAGACCCAGTACTTC. Amino acid sequence: CASSLGPWGRRKTQYF.

This chain links TRBV7-9 with TRBJ1-6, with 9 bases aligning to TRBD1. The CDR3 has 15 amino acids. CDR1 is SEHNR, CDR2 FQNEAQ, per germline (reference sequence). Losses at the gene ends were 3 bases for V and 7 bases for J; bases not matched to a gene: 4. CDR3 sequence: CASSLGQGQNSPLHF. The CDR3 bases are TGTGCCAGCAGCTTGGGACAGGGACAGAATTCACCCCTCCACTTT.

The chain employs TRBV7-9 and TRBJ2-7; D possibly corresponds to TRBD1 (5 bases). Germline V gene data show CDR1 as SEHNR and CDR2 as FQNEAQ (reference sequence). The CDR3 runs to 15 residues. Trimming removed 4 bases from V and 2 bases from J, with 15 bases in between. The CDR3 DNA reads TGTGCCAGCAGCTCGACATCCCTAGGGGCCTACGAGCAGTACTTC. Its translation: CASSSTSLGAYEQYF.